A selection of T cell receptor beta chains follows, all from one sample in a study of technical replicates of blood from four donors. Profiling relied on immunoSEQ multiplex PCR, and the TCRdb table lists in-frame clones only, not all of them. The sample includes 70,000 to 85,000 clones, about 97% of them seen just once. The sequencing input was T cells isolated from PBMCs. The receptor source for this set is a human donor in good health. Both conserved end residues are part of each CDR3. A D gene is named only where the DNA matches it firmly. Clone sizes are given selectively: once, few, many, or a class where the clone is expanded.

v_gene	abundance	j_gene	d_gene	CDR3aa	CDR3nt
TRBV6-5	NA	TRBJ1-4	NA	CASGRGRSEKLFF	TGTGCCAGCGGGAGGGGCCGTTCGGAAAAACTGTTTTTT
TRBV28	NA	TRBJ2-7	NA	CASSRGLSYEQYF	TGTGCCAGCAGTCGGGGTCTCTCCTACGAGCAGTACTTC
TRBV19	NA	TRBJ1-1	NA	CASSIQHMNTEAFF	TGTGCCAGTAGTATCCAACATATGAACACTGAAGCTTTCTTT
TRBV11-3	NA	TRBJ2-7	TRBD1	CASSSSTGGNSRSSYEQYF	TGTGCCAGCAGCTCCTCGACAGGGGGCAACTCAAGGAGCTCCTACGAGCAGTACTTC
TRBV5-1	NA	TRBJ2-4	TRBD1	CASSLGDSFEGLAKNIQYF	TGCGCCAGCAGCTTGGGGGACAGCTTTGAAGGGCTAGCCAAAAACATTCAGTACTTC
TRBV28	NA	TRBJ2-7	TRBD1	CASFPGQGTYEQYF	TGTGCCAGCTTCCCGGGACAGGGGACCTACGAGCAGTACTTC
TRBV25-1	NA	TRBJ1-2	NA	CASSLHGGYGYTF	TGTGCCAGCAGTCTACACGGCGGGTATGGCTACACCTTC
TRBV5-1	once	TRBJ2-3	NA	CASSLVGTRTDTQYF	TGCGCCAGCAGCTTGGTAGGGACTCGGACAGATACGCAGTATTTT
TRBV28	once	TRBJ1-5	NA	CASSLGGAPTQHF	TGTGCCAGCAGTTTAGGAGGGGCACCGACCCAGCATTTT
TRBV2	NA	TRBJ2-7	NA	CASGTGDSYEQYF	TGTGCCAGCGGCACCGGGGACTCCTACGAGCAGTACTTC
TRBV19	NA	TRBJ2-3	TRBD2	CASATSGNTDTQYF	TGTGCCAGTGCGACTAGCGGAAACACAGATACGCAGTATTTT
TRBV25-1	NA	TRBJ2-2	NA	CASSQSIGQTNTGELFF	TGTGCCAGCAGTCAATCCATAGGACAGACGAACACCGGGGAGCTGTTTTTT
TRBV5-1	NA	TRBJ2-3	NA	CASSLVGTDTQYF	TGCGCCAGCAGCTTGGTCGGCACAGATACGCAGTATTTT
TRBV6-4	NA	TRBJ1-1	NA	CASSAKNTEAFF	TGTGCCAGCAGTGCCAAGAACACTGAAGCTTTCTTT
TRBV6-4	once	TRBJ2-2	TRBD2	CASSAGLADTGELFF	TGTGCCAGCAGTGCGGGACTAGCGGACACCGGGGAGCTGTTTTTT
TRBV27	NA	TRBJ2-2	TRBD1	CASSLSGTGILGELFF	TGTGCCAGCAGTTTATCCGGGACAGGTATCCTCGGGGAGCTGTTTTTT
TRBV5-4	NA	TRBJ2-7	TRBD2	CASSGGGLAGYEQYF	TGTGCCAGCAGCGGGGGGGGACTAGCAGGTTACGAGCAGTACTTC
TRBV19	NA	TRBJ2-5	TRBD2	CASSISGTSGGTQETQYF	TGTGCCAGTAGTATATCCGGGACTAGCGGGGGGACCCAAGAGACCCAGTACTTC
TRBV25-1	NA	TRBJ1-3	NA	CASISSGNTIYF	TGTGCCAGCATCAGCTCTGGAAACACCATATATTTT
TRBV5-1	NA	TRBJ2-3	TRBD1	CASSFGTGGTDTQYF	TGCGCCAGCAGCTTCGGCACAGGGGGGACAGATACGCAGTATTTT
TRBV6-5	NA	TRBJ1-2	NA	CASSRPGGGFYGYTF	TGTGCCAGCAGCCGCCCCGGCGGGGGATTCTATGGCTACACCTTC
TRBV5-1	NA	TRBJ1-5	NA	CASSLAPGVGNQPQHF	TGCGCCAGCAGCTTGGCCCCGGGGGTAGGCAATCAGCCCCAGCATTTT
TRBV29-1	once	TRBJ1-2	NA	CSVEVPGLGEYGYTF	TGCAGCGTTGAAGTCCCGGGACTGGGGGAATATGGCTACACCTTC
TRBV6-6	NA	TRBJ2-7	NA	CASSLQGARYEQYF	TGTGCCAGCAGCCTACAGGGAGCAAGGTACGAGCAGTACTTC
TRBV6-5	NA	TRBJ1-2	NA	CASSYSTVYGYTF	TGTGCCAGCAGTTACTCGACAGTGTATGGCTACACCTTC
TRBV25-1	NA	TRBJ1-3	NA	CASSLRDTIYF	TGTGCCAGCAGTCTCCGGGACACCATATATTTT
TRBV5-1	NA	TRBJ2-2	TRBD2	CASSPRLAGGPTGELFF	TGCGCCAGCAGCCCCCGACTAGCGGGGGGCCCCACCGGGGAGCTGTTTTTT
TRBV27	NA	TRBJ2-3	NA	CASSRRSRGAPDTQYF	TGTGCCAGCAGCCGAAGAAGCAGGGGCGCCCCAGATACGCAGTATTTT
TRBV28	NA	TRBJ1-1	TRBD1	CASSLWGYQGASTEAFF	TGTGCCAGCAGTTTATGGGGTTATCAGGGGGCGAGCACTGAAGCTTTCTTT
TRBV6-6	NA	TRBJ1-1	NA	CASSFTGSTEAFF	TGTGCCAGCAGTTTCACAGGGAGCACTGAAGCTTTCTTT
TRBV20-1	NA	TRBJ2-5	NA	CSAAGMETQYF	TGCAGTGCGGCAGGGATGGAGACCCAGTACTTC
TRBV5-4	NA	TRBJ1-5	TRBD1	CASSRQGDNQPQHF	TGTGCCAGCTCCCGACAGGGGGACAATCAGCCCCAGCATTTT
TRBV10-3	NA	TRBJ1-1	NA	CAIKSREGGNTEAFF	TGTGCCATAAAATCTCGGGAGGGGGGGAACACTGAAGCTTTCTTT
TRBV6-4	few	TRBJ2-1	TRBD2	CASSDSSGGANEQFF	TGTGCCAGCAGTGACTCGAGCGGGGGGGCCAATGAGCAGTTCTTC
TRBV18	NA	TRBJ2-2	TRBD2	CASSPPASGSGGELFF	TGTGCCAGCTCACCACCGGCTAGCGGGAGTGGCGGGGAGCTGTTTTTT
TRBV28	NA	TRBJ2-3	NA	CASSSDITDTQYF	TGTGCCAGCAGCTCCGACATCACAGATACGCAGTATTTT
TRBV4-1	NA	TRBJ1-2	NA	CASSQTRGNYGYTF	TGCGCCAGCAGCCAAACTAGAGGGAACTATGGCTACACCTTC